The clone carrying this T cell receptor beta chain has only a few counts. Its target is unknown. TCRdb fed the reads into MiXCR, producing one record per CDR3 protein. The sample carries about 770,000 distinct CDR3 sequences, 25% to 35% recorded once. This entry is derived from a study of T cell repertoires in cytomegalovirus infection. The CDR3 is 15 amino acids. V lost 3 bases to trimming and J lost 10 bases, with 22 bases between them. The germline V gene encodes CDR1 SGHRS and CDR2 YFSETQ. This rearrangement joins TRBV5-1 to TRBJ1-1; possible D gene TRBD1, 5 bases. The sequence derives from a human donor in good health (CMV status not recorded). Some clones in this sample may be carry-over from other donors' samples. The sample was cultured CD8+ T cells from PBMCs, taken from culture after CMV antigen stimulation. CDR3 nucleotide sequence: TGCGCCAGCAGCTCCCAGGCGCGGACACGAGCCCGAGCTTTCTTT. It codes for CASSSQARTRARAFF.